The table lists the clone carrying this TCR beta chain with many counts. The target antigen is unknown. The sample originates from a study of blood T cells in healthy people across ages. Overall study results and limits: The authors considered diversity estimates from one million T cells to be underestimates.

Total RNA was extracted at no less than 6 micrograms per sample. A J-beta primer mix and a sample-barcoded 5' primer were used in a second PCR of roughly 6 to 11 cycles. MiXCR, applied by TCRdb to the 5' RACE reads, yields one record per CDR3 protein. The table lists 600,000 or so distinct CDR3 sequences, approximately 30% of them singletons, with 15% to 19% in the top ten. The CDR3 spans 16 residues. Per germline, CDR1 MNHNS and CDR2 SASEGT. J was trimmed by 5 bases and V by 1 base; bases with no gene match: 11. The chain couples TRBV6-1 to TRBJ2-7, with 7 bases lining up with TRBD2. Sequenced: blood. The receptor was isolated from a woman aged 80 or older in good health. In DNA form, the CDR3 reads TGTGCCAGCAGTGAAGGTGGGGGGTTGAGCGGGGACGAGCAGTACTTC. It yields the protein CASSEGGGLSGDEQYF.